This T cell receptor (beta chain) was identified in a study of T cells in localized non-small cell lung cancer. Study outcomes and limitations: In adjacent lung appeared a median around 62 of the top 100 tumor clones. Uninvolved adjacent lung, not tumor, had the highest T cell clonality.

Sequencing used immunoSEQ multiplex PCR; TCRdb keeps in-frame clones, though not all of them. Of 90,000 to 100,000 clones listed, around 90% are singletons. Germline V CDR1 and CDR2: LNHNV, YYDKDF (reference sequence). The CDR3 runs to 13 residues. V dropped 3 bases and J dropped 1 base, with 7 bases sitting between them. As concerns this clone: Its target is unknown.

The sequencing used PBMCs, collected before any cancer treatment. The chain couples TRBV15 to TRBJ2-7; D unclear. The TCR sequence derives from a woman aged 40-69 years with stage II squamous cell lung carcinoma. This CDR3 reads CATSRLPSYEQYF. CDR3 in DNA: TGTGCCACCAGCAGGCTACCTTCCTACGAGCAGTACTTC.